The 18 T cell receptor beta chains in this list originate from one sample, sequenced in a study of T cell repertoires in cytomegalovirus infection. TCRdb redid the calling of the reads with MiXCR, one entry per CDR3 protein. The sample records 100,000 to 150,000 distinct CDR3 sequences, about 10% being singletons. Sequenced sample: PBMCs. The receptors derive from a human donor in good health (CMV status not recorded). Some clones in this sample may be carry-over from other donors' samples.

Concerning this clonotype itself: A clone one base away is much larger, so this may be a read error. V usage is TRBV6-5 and J usage is TRBJ2-7; 7 bases align to TRBD1. Losses at the gene ends were 5 bases for V and 2 bases for J; bases not matched to a gene: 9. This CDR3 region has 15 residues. CDR1 and CDR2 from the germline V gene are MNHEY and SVGAGI. The CDR3 reads CASSRTGQRTYEQYF. The DNA for the CDR3 is TGTGCCAGCAGTAGAACGGGACAGCGGACCTACGAGCAGTACTTC.

Many counts were recorded for this clonotype. The CDR3 reads CASSLPPPWDSNYGYTF. As DNA, the CDR3 is TGTGCCAGCAGCTTACCCCCTCCATGGGATTCTAACTATGGCTACACCTTC. This chain connects TRBV7-2 to TRBJ1-2; D ambiguous. This CDR3 is built from 17 residues. The V end lost 2 bases, the J end lost 0 bases, and 16 bases lay between the germline ends. In germline, CDR1 is SGHTA, CDR2 FQGNSA.

This clonotype was detected ten times or more. The rearrangement links TRBV2 to TRBJ1-1, with 7 bases fitting TRBD1. V lost 10 bases, J lost 6 bases, and 8 bases stayed unmatched. CDR1 and CDR2 (germline): SNHLY, FYNNEI. The CDR3 loop spans 12 amino acids. CDR3 in amino acids: CATYRDSAEAFF. The CDR3 bases are TGTGCCACCTACCGGGACAGCGCTGAAGCTTTCTTT. Together with reference TRBV2 and TRBJ1-1, the CDR3 gives the full variable domain: EPEVTQTPSHQVTQMGQEVILRCVPISNHLYFYWYRQILGQKVEFLVSFYNNEISEKSEIFDDQFSVERPDGSNFTLKIRSTKLEDSAMYFCATYRDSAEAFFGQGTRLTVV.

This clonotype was seen more than once but under ten times. The rearrangement links TRBV20-1 to TRBJ1-1; no clear D. The CDR3 is 12 residues long. V was cut by 6 bases and J by 4 bases, with 12 bases left in between. The germline V gene has CDR1 DFQATT and CDR2 SNEGSKA (reference sequence). The CDR3 reads CSASDRATEAFF. DNA for the CDR3: TGCAGTGCCAGCGATAGGGCCACTGAAGCTTTCTTT.

This clonotype showed up many times. The chain employs TRBV2 and TRBJ1-4; the D is unclear. Trimming stripped 6 bases from V and 7 bases from J, with 15 bases between. Germline V CDR1 and CDR2: SNHLY, FYNNEI. The CDR3 totals 14 residues. The CDR3 loop reads CASSNTVAGEKLFF. DNA for the CDR3: TGTGCCAGCAGCAATACAGTGGCCGGTGAAAAACTGTTTTTT.

This clonotype was observed at least ten times. This sequence joins TRBV20-1 and TRBJ2-5; D unresolved. V was shortened by 0 bases and J by 0 bases, with 2 bases between the two germline ends. This CDR3 spans 12 amino acids. The germline V gene encodes CDR1 DFQATT and CDR2 SNEGSKA (reference sequence). The CDR3: CSARDHQETQYF. The CDR3, as DNA: TGCAGTGCTAGAGACCACCAAGAGACCCAGTACTTC.

This clonotype has at least ten counts. V gene TRBV5-6 combines with J gene TRBJ2-7; possible D gene TRBD2, 5 bases. The CDR3 contains 16 residues. Germline V gene lookup returns CDR1 SGHDT and CDR2 YYEEEE. Between the trimmed V and J ends, which lost 0 bases and 2 bases, there was a span of 15 bases. CDR3 residues: CASSLAGSEEAYEQYF. CDR3 nucleotide sequence: TGTGCCAGCAGCTTGGCCGGCAGCGAGGAGGCCTACGAGCAGTACTTC.

The chain links TRBV6-6 to TRBJ1-6; 7 bases are shared with TRBD1. Germline trimming cut 4 bases from V and 0 bases from J; bases unmatched to any gene: 6. Germline V gives CDR1 MNHNY, CDR2 SVGAGI (reference sequence). The CDR3 covers 17 residues. The CDR3 spells CASSLQGLSSYNSPLHF. The CDR3 nucleotides are TGTGCCAGCAGTTTACAGGGGTTGAGCTCCTATAATTCACCCCTCCACTTT.

This clonotype was counted ten times or more. The chain combines TRBV20-1 with TRBJ2-5; weak D call: TRBD1 (5 bases). Deletions cut 3 bases from V and 2 bases from J, with 7 bases between. Germline CDR1 reads DFQATT; CDR2 reads SNEGSKA (reference sequence). The CDR3 covers 12 residues. CDR3 sequence (DNA): TGCAGTGCTAGGACAGCTCAAGAGACCCAGTACTTC. It encodes CSARTAQETQYF.

Concerning this clonotype: Since a much larger clone is just one base distant, this may be a read error. This rearrangement joins TRBV6-5 to TRBJ2-7; TRBD2 aligns across 9 bases. The germline CDR1 and CDR2 sequences are MNHEY and SVGAGI. The CDR3 is 15 residues long. The trim removed 9 bases at V and 5 bases at J, leaving 14 bases unmatched. CDR3 bases: TGTGCCAGAAGAAGGGCGGGGGGGGGTCTCCACGAGCAGTACTTC. This gives the protein CARRRAGGGLHEQYF.

The table lists this clonotype with many counts. This rearrangement joins TRBV7-9 to TRBJ2-5; D not resolved. The germline V gene encodes CDR1 SEHNR and CDR2 FQNEAQ (reference sequence). V was pared by 1 base and J by 0 bases, with 6 bases between. CDR3 size: 14 residues. The CDR3: CASSLGSYQETQYF. CDR3 bases: TGTGCCAGCAGCTTAGGCAGTTACCAAGAGACCCAGTACTTC.

This clonotype has a handful of counts. The J gene is TRBJ1-5, the V gene TRBV6-1, with no clear D. V was cut by 6 bases and J by 4 bases, with 16 bases left in between. Germline assignment: CDR1 MNHNS and CDR2 SASEGT. The length of the CDR3 is 15 residues. Here the CDR3 reads CASSQNTDRNQPQHF. The CDR3 region has the DNA TGTGCCAGCAGCCAAAATACTGACCGAAATCAGCCCCAGCATTTT.

This clonotype was recorded many times. The V call is TRBV7-9, the J call TRBJ2-1; unclear D gene. Germline CDR1 reads SEHNR; CDR2 reads FQNEAQ (reference sequence). CDR3 length: 12 residues. Trimming pared 4 bases from V and 8 bases from J, leaving 9 bases between. CDR3 DNA sequence: TGTGCCAGCAGCTGGCCCGGCGATGAGCAGTTCTTC. This translates into CASSWPGDEQFF.

There are many counts of this clonotype. The chain has TRBV4-1 and TRBJ1-1; no clear D gene. There are 14 residues in the CDR3. CDR1 is MGHRA, CDR2 YSYEKL, per germline. The V end lost 2 bases, the J end lost 3 bases, and 10 bases lay between the germline ends. In DNA, the CDR3 is TGCGCCAGCAGCCAACTCCCAGGAGACACTGAAGCTTTCTTT. Protein: CASSQLPGDTEAFF.

The chain is built from TRBV3-1 and TRBJ1-2; D is undetermined. The germline gives CDR1 LGHDT, CDR2 YNNKEL (reference sequence). There are 15 residues in the CDR3. Trimming cost V 1 base and J 5 bases, with 14 bases left between them. Here the CDR3 DNA reads TGTGCCAGCAGCCAAGGTACGAGGACCGTTTATGGCTACACCTTC. Protein product: CASSQGTRTVYGYTF.

There are many counts of this clonotype. The rearrangement joins TRBV11-1 to TRBJ2-5; D is uncertain. Germline-derived CDR1 and CDR2 are SGHAT and FQDESV (reference sequence). The V end was cut by 2 bases, the J end by 9 bases, with 16 bases between. The CDR3 totals 14 residues. The CDR3: CASSLMRETSAQYF. CDR3 in DNA: TGTGCCAGCAGCTTAATGCGCGAGACAAGCGCCCAGTACTTC.

In its sample, this clonotype was seen many times. The chain is built from TRBV5-5 and TRBJ2-4, with TRBD1 matching 10 bases. J lost 1 base, V lost 4 bases, and 8 bases had no gene match. The CDR3 is 17 residues long. Germline V CDR1 and CDR2: SGHKS, YYEKEE (reference sequence). CDR3 loop: CASSPFGTGEAKNIQYF. The CDR3 DNA is TGTGCCAGCAGCCCATTTGGGACAGGGGAGGCCAAAAACATTCAGTACTTC.

This clonotype has at least ten counts. The V gene is TRBV10-3, the J gene TRBJ1-1; TRBD1 is a possible D gene (5 bases). CDR3 length: 13 amino acids. In germline, CDR1 is ENHRY, CDR2 SYGVKD. V lost 4 bases and J 11 bases, leaving 17 bases between the germline ends. CDR3 nucleotide sequence: TGTGCCATCAGTGCAACCCAGGGACGGGGGGCTTTCTTT. It translates to CAISATQGRGAFF.